These 27 T cell receptor beta chains were sequenced from one sample in a study of cytomegalovirus exposure and HLA in healthy donors. Vbeta (60) and Jbeta (13) primers were used in the PCR. Clones were read by immunoSEQ multiplex PCR, and TCRdb kept only the in-frame ones, dropping some. This table has under 200,000 clones, about 81% appearing once. What was sequenced was PBMCs. The receptors originated from a girl aged 10-17 years in good health and CMV-seropositive.

The chain links TRBV29-1 to TRBJ1-5; D is undetermined. This CDR3 is 14 amino acids long. Germline-derived CDR1 and CDR2 are SQVTM and ANQGSEA. V was trimmed by 7 bases and J by 1 base, leaving 14 bases between them. The CDR3 DNA sequence: TGCAGCGAAAAACAGAACCCAAGCAATCAGCCCCAGCATTTT. Its translation: CSEKQNPSNQPQHF. Combining the CDR3 with reference TRBV29-1 and TRBJ1-5 gives the whole variable domain SAVISQKPSRDICQRGTSLTIQCQVDSQVTMMFWYRQQPGQSLTLIATANQGSEATYESGFVIDKFPISRPNLTFSTLTVSNMSPEDSSIYLCSEKQNPSNQPQHFGDGTRLSIL.

The chain links TRBV6-5 to TRBJ2-7; 7 bases align to TRBD1. Looked up from germline, CDR1 is MNHEY and CDR2 is SVGAGI. The junction had 2 bases not matched to a gene; V was cut back by 6 bases and J by 0 bases. The CDR3 sequence is 13 residues long. The CDR3 region is CASRRQGSYEQYF. CDR3 nucleotide sequence: TGTGCCAGCAGGAGACAGGGCTCCTACGAGCAGTACTTC.

This clone was seen only once. This chain connects TRBV5-1 to TRBJ1-1, with 7 nucleotides matching TRBD1. The CDR3 runs to 15 residues. Trimming cost V 3 bases and J 5 bases; bases outside gene matches: 10. Germline V gene data show CDR1 as SGHRS and CDR2 as YFSETQ. CDR3 amino acids: CASSYTATGHTEAFF. The CDR3 DNA follows: TGCGCCAGCAGCTACACCGCGACAGGGCATACTGAAGCTTTCTTT.

The chain joins TRBV5-1 to TRBJ2-7; D is possibly TRBD2 (5 bases). This CDR3 has 13 amino acids. Trimming pared 3 bases from V and 2 bases from J, leaving 9 bases between. Germline lookup yields CDR1 SGHRS and CDR2 YFSETQ. The CDR3 sequence: CASSSAVPYEQYF. The CDR3 region has the DNA TGCGCCAGCAGCTCAGCGGTTCCCTACGAGCAGTACTTC.

The chain is built from TRBV7-3 and TRBJ2-3; D unclear. V lost 4 bases and J lost 0, with 5 bases in between. This CDR3 has 13 amino acids. Germline-derived CDR1 and CDR2 are SGHTA and FQGTGA. The CDR3 protein is CASSSSSTDTQYF. CDR3 DNA sequence: TGTGCCAGCAGCTCGTCTAGCACAGATACGCAGTATTTT.

The count of this clone is one. This rearrangement joins TRBV14 to TRBJ2-3; 10 bases match TRBD2. CDR1 and CDR2 from the germline V gene are SGHDN and FVKESK. With 4 bases clipped from V and 2 bases from J, the junction kept 6 bases outside the gene matches. The CDR3 is 16 residues long. The CDR3 protein is CASSRGLALITDTQYF. The CDR3 nucleotides are TGTGCCAGCAGCCGGGGACTAGCGCTTATCACAGATACGCAGTATTTT.

The chain uses TRBV30 and TRBJ2-3; 12 nucleotides line up with TRBD2. The trim removed 5 bases at V and 1 base at J, leaving 10 bases unmatched. Germline CDR1 reads GTSNPN; CDR2 reads SVGIG (reference sequence). This CDR3 comprises 17 residues. The CDR3 protein is CAWGWTSGDPRTDTQYF. In nucleotides, the CDR3 is TGTGCCTGGGGGTGGACTAGCGGGGACCCCCGCACAGATACGCAGTATTTT. Full variable domain (remainder filled in from reference TRBV30 and TRBJ2-3): SQTIHQWPATLVQPVGSPLSLECTVEGTSNPNLYWYRQAAGRGLQLLFYSVGIGQISSEVPQNLSASRPQDRQFILSSKKLLLSDSGFYLCAWGWTSGDPRTDTQYFGPGTRLTVL.

The chain joins TRBV5-1 to TRBJ2-1; 9 bases map to TRBD2. The V gene end was trimmed by 0 bases and the J gene end by 7 bases; junction bases not matched to a gene: 5. The length of the CDR3 is 15 residues. Per the germline V gene, CDR1 is SGHRS and CDR2 is YFSETQ. CDR3 sequence (DNA): TGCGCCAGCAGCTTGGGGGTAGCGGGAGTGAATGAGCAGTTCTTC. Encoded protein: CASSLGVAGVNEQFF.

This chain uses TRBV2 with TRBJ1-2; no firm D call. CDR1 is SNHLY and CDR2 is FYNNEI in the germline V gene. This CDR3 has 13 residues. V gave up 5 bases and J gave up 5 bases, with 12 bases separating them. This CDR3 is CASSPDKFYGYTF. CDR3 nucleotides: TGTGCCAGCAGTCCAGACAAATTTTATGGCTACACCTTC.

This clone was detected only once. The chain links TRBV5-1 to TRBJ2-1; 8 nucleotides align to TRBD2. J lost 4 bases, V lost 4 bases, and 10 bases had no gene match. CDR1 and CDR2 (germline): SGHRS, YFSETQ. The CDR3 spans 16 residues. The CDR3 spells CASSPGYSGAYNEQFF. Here the CDR3 DNA reads TGCGCCAGCAGCCCGGGTTATAGCGGGGCTTACAATGAGCAGTTCTTC.

This chain uses TRBV5-1 with TRBJ2-7; TRBD2 agrees at 10 bases. The germline V gene has CDR1 SGHRS and CDR2 YFSETQ. V trimming: 6 bases; J trimming: 5 bases; junction bases outside the gene matches: 5. The CDR3 sequence is 13 residues long. CDR3 coding DNA: TGCGCCAGCACGGAGACTAGCGGGCACGAGCAGTACTTC. It translates to CASTETSGHEQYF.

The CDR3 reads CASSLGLDRELTYEQYF. In DNA, the CDR3 is TGCGCCAGCAGCTTGGGTCTTGACAGGGAGTTAACCTACGAGCAGTACTTC. The rearrangement uses TRBV5-1 and TRBJ2-7, with 7 bases matching TRBD1. CDR1 is SGHRS and CDR2 is YFSETQ in the germline V gene. This CDR3 has 17 residues. V dropped 0 bases and J dropped 2; count of bases not matched to a gene: 11.

This clone showed up just a few times. The chain combines TRBV6-1 with TRBJ2-1; TRBD1 aligns across 7 bases. This CDR3 spans 15 amino acids. V shed 8 bases, J shed 7 bases, and the junction held 14 bases outside the gene matches. Germline V gives CDR1 MNHNS, CDR2 SASEGT. CDR3 coding DNA: TGTGCCAGCGAGCCAAGGGGGCTATATTCTAATGAGCAGTTCTTC. Its translation: CASEPRGLYSNEQFF.

The rearrangement uses TRBV30 and TRBJ2-2, with D tentatively TRBD1 (6 bases). Trimming shortened V by 4 bases and J by 5 bases, and 14 bases separated the two germline ends. Germline values: CDR1 GTSNPN, CDR2 SVGIG (reference sequence). CDR3 length: 14 amino acids. The CDR3 DNA sequence: TGTGCCTGGAAGGTACAGGGAAAAACCGGGGAGCTGTTTTTT. Its translation is CAWKVQGKTGELFF.

The rearrangement links TRBV2 to TRBJ2-3; a weak D match, TRBD1 (6 bases). Between the trimmed V and J ends, which lost 4 bases and 0 bases, there was a span of 8 bases. Germline CDR1 is SNHLY and CDR2 is FYNNEI. This CDR3 comprises 14 residues. CDR3 DNA sequence: TGTGCCAGCAGTGCGGACAGTAGCACAGATACGCAGTATTTT. Protein: CASSADSSTDTQYF.

The chain has TRBV19 and TRBJ1-5; 7 positions agree with TRBD1. The CDR3 is 14 residues long. Losses at the gene ends were 3 bases for V and 5 bases for J; bases not matched to a gene: 4. Germline V gives CDR1 LNHDA, CDR2 SQIVND (reference sequence). This chain's CDR3 is CASSMGTGDQPQHF. The CDR3, as DNA: TGTGCCAGTAGTATGGGAACAGGGGATCAGCCCCAGCATTTT.

This chain links TRBV19 with TRBJ1-2; D is perhaps TRBD1 (6 bases). V was trimmed by 4 bases and J by 7 bases, leaving 19 bases between them. The CDR3 is made up of 15 amino acids. CDR1 and CDR2 from the germline V gene are LNHDA and SQIVND (reference sequence). For the CDR3, the DNA is TGTGCCAGTAGTAGCCGGACAGCCTCCCCGGGTGGCTACACCTTC. It yields the protein CASSSRTASPGGYTF. The entire variable domain, with the rest obtained from reference TRBV19 and TRBJ1-2, is as follows: DGGITQSPKYLFRKEGQNVTLSCEQNLNHDAMYWYRQDPGQGLRLIYYSQIVNDFQKGDIAEGYSVSREKKESFPLTVTSAQKNPTAFYLCASSSRTASPGGYTFGSGTRLTVV.

This chain joins TRBV7-2 and TRBJ2-1; D ambiguous. This CDR3 is 14 amino acids long. Germline CDR1 SGHTA, CDR2 FQGNSA. Trimming cost V 5 bases and J 1 base, with 9 bases left between them. CDR3 sequence reads: CASSLDMSYNEQFF. CDR3 sequence (DNA): TGTGCCAGCAGCCTTGACATGTCCTACAATGAGCAGTTCTTC.

The chain combines TRBV19 with TRBJ1-5, with 7 bases lining up with TRBD1. V trimming: 5 bases; J trimming: 1 base; junction bases outside the gene matches: 5. CDR1 is LNHDA and CDR2 is SQIVND in the germline V gene (reference sequence). The CDR3 has 15 residues. The DNA for the CDR3 is TGTGCCAGTAGTCGACAGGGCTTAAGCAATCAGCCCCAGCATTTT. Its protein is CASSRQGLSNQPQHF.

V gene TRBV19 combines with J gene TRBJ2-7, with TRBD1 matching over 10 bases. Germline loops: CDR1 LNHDA, CDR2 SQIVND (reference sequence). V gave up 9 bases and J gave up 1 base; unmatched junction bases: 6. This CDR3 is built from 14 residues. This CDR3 reads CASKPGQGSYEQYF. For the CDR3, the DNA is TGTGCCAGCAAACCGGGACAGGGGTCCTACGAGCAGTACTTC.

The chain employs TRBV6-7 and TRBJ2-7; D is uncertain. TRBV6-7 is an ORF; its function is uncertain. Trimming removed 0 bases at V and 2 bases at J, with 14 bases between. The CDR3 has 16 residues. The CDR3 here is CASSYSIFRAAYEQYF. The CDR3 bases are TGTGCCAGCAGTTACTCGATCTTTCGAGCCGCCTACGAGCAGTACTTC.

The V gene is TRBV4-1, the J gene TRBJ2-6, with D possibly matching TRBD2 (6 bases). Trimming took off 2 bases at V and 0 bases at J, with 14 bases between the two ends. Germline V gives CDR1 MGHRA, CDR2 YSYEKL. This CDR3 contains 18 residues. In nucleotides, the CDR3 is TGCGCCAGCAGCCAAAGGGGACTTTTTGACTCTGGGGCCAACGTCCTGACTTTC. It encodes CASSQRGLFDSGANVLTF.

The chain uses TRBV7-9 and TRBJ2-6; 11 bases are shared with TRBD1. J gave up 0 bases and V 3 bases, and 7 bases lay outside the gene matches. The germline CDR1 and CDR2 sequences are SEHNR and FQNEAQ (reference sequence). The CDR3 length is 19 residues. The CDR3 DNA reads as TGTGCCAGCAGCTTCCCTCCGGGACAGGGGGACTCTGGGGCCAACGTCCTGACTTTC. It yields the protein CASSFPPGQGDSGANVLTF.

This chain joins TRBV6-1 and TRBJ2-2; TRBD1 matches 8 bases. V dropped 5 bases and J dropped 0; count of bases not matched to a gene: 2. The CDR3 is 15 amino acids. Germline V gene data show CDR1 as MNHNS and CDR2 as SASEGT. CDR3 in DNA: TGTGCCAGCAGTCAGGGGGCGGCGAACACCGGGGAGCTGTTTTTT. This sequence encodes CASSQGAANTGELFF.

This clone was detected only a few times. This chain joins TRBV5-1 and TRBJ2-3; 8 bases fit TRBD2. The CDR3 runs to 15 residues. J was trimmed by 3 bases and V by 6 bases; bases with no gene match: 9. CDR1 SGHRS and CDR2 YFSETQ come from the germline V gene. In DNA, the CDR3 is TGCGCCAGCAAGCCCGGACTAGCAGGTACAGATACGCAGTATTTT. Translating it yields CASKPGLAGTDTQYF.

V usage is TRBV10-3 and J usage is TRBJ2-1, with 8 bases matching TRBD2. CDR1 is ENHRY, CDR2 SYGVKD, per germline. The CDR3 is 17 amino acids. V lost 0 bases to trimming and J lost 5 bases; unmatched junction nucleotides: 9. The CDR3 nucleotides read TGTGCCATCAGTGAGTCAAGCGGGGGCCGATCGAACAATGAGCAGTTCTTC. Translated: CAISESSGGRSNNEQFF.

V and J are TRBV6-6 and TRBJ2-4; a possible D gene is TRBD1 (6 bases). Germline V CDR1 and CDR2: MNHNY, SVGAGI (reference sequence). V shed 5 bases and J shed 5 bases, with 13 bases lying between them. This CDR3 has 14 residues. CDR3 in DNA: TGTGCCAGCAGTGACGTGTCAGGGGAAAACATTCAGTACTTC. Encoded protein: CASSDVSGENIQYF.